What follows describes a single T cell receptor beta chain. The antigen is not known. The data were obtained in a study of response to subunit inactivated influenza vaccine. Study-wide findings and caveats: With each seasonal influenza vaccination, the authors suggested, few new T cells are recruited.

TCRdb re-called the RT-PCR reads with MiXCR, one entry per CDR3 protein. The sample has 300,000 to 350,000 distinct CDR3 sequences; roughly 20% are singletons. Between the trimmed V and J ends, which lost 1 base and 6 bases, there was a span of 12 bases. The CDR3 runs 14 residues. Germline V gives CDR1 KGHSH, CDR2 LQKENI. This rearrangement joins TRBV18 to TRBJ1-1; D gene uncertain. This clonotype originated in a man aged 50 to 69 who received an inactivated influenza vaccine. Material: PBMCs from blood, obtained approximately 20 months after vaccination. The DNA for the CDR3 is TGTGCCAGCTCACCACGCAAGGAGCCTCCTGAAGCTTTCTTT. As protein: CASSPRKEPPEAFF. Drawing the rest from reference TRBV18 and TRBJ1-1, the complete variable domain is NAGVMQNPRHLVRRRGQEARLRCSPMKGHSHVYWYRQLPEEGLKFMVYLQKENIIDESGMPKERFSAEFPKEGPSILRIQQVVRGDSAAYFCASSPRKEPPEAFFGQGTRLTVV.